This T cell receptor beta chain was found in a study of shared clonotypes between healthy human individuals. CDR1 and CDR2 from the germline V gene are MDHEN and SYDVKM. The CDR3 sequence is 14 residues long. Deletions cut 6 bases from V and 3 bases from J, with 15 bases between. Clones were read by immunoSEQ multiplex PCR, and TCRdb kept only the in-frame ones, dropping some. The repertoire holds over a million clones, approximately 96% seen once, with 1% to 1.5% in the top ten. The source of this sequence is a man younger than 40 in good health. The chain links TRBV28 to TRBJ2-7, with D unresolved. Sequencing was carried out using naive CD4+ T cells sorted from blood. The subset was: CD45RA+ positively selected. CDR3 bases: TGTGCCAGCAGCCACAGAAAAACGAGCTACGAGCAGTACTTC. Its translation: CASSHRKTSYEQYF.